Sequencing of this TCR beta chain was carried out in a study of T cells after yellow fever vaccination. In TCRdb, the 5' RACE reads were re-called with MiXCR into one record per CDR3 protein. The sample has some 340,000 distinct CDR3 sequences; about 10% are singletons. In germline, CDR1 is KGHSH, CDR2 LQKENI. This CDR3 spans 12 amino acids. The ends were cut back, 1 base at V and 6 bases at J, with 3 bases in the middle. The sequences come from CD4+ T cells sorted from PBMCs, collected 45 days after the yellow fever booster vaccination. This sequence was found in a man between 18 and 29 years old who received the YFV17D yellow fever vaccine. V usage is TRBV18 and J usage is TRBJ2-2; D uncertain. CDR3 sequence: CASSPRAGELFF. Here the CDR3 DNA reads TGTGCCAGCTCACCACGTGCCGGGGAGCTGTTTTTT.